A single sample is the source of the 27 T cell receptor beta chains below, sequenced in a study of shared clonotypes between healthy human individuals. Generated by immunoSEQ multiplex PCR, the TCRdb table keeps only in-frame clones and is missing some. This sample yields about 960,000 clones, of which over 60% are seen a single time; roughly 1.5% belongs to the top ten. Sample: memory CD4+ T cells sorted from blood. Documented subset: CD45RA-negative fraction. The receptors derive from a man in his late teens or twenties in good health.

The rearrangement uses TRBV7-2 and TRBJ2-2; 8 bases agree with TRBD2. Unmatched junction bases numbered 7, after V lost 4 bases and J lost 6 bases. There are 15 residues in the CDR3. The germline V gene has CDR1 SGHTA and CDR2 FQGNSA. The CDR3 protein is CASSSSGTSPGELFF. DNA of the CDR3: TGTGCCAGCAGCTCGTCCGGGACTAGTCCCGGGGAGCTGTTTTTT.

The V gene is TRBV14, the J gene TRBJ2-1, with 7 bases aligning to TRBD1. Trimming removed 4 bases from V and 2 bases from J; junction bases left unmatched: 2. CDR3 length equals 14 residues. The germline V gene encodes CDR1 SGHDN and CDR2 FVKESK. DNA for the CDR3: TGTGCCAGCAGCCCCGGGACAGCCTACAATGAGCAGTTCTTC. Its translation is CASSPGTAYNEQFF.

This clone was picked up one time. The chain uses TRBV6-1 and TRBJ2-3; 7 bases align to TRBD2. After removal of 1 base from V and 2 bases from J, the junction contained 6 bases not matched to a gene. CDR3 size: 16 residues. Germline V gives CDR1 MNHNS, CDR2 SASEGT. The CDR3 nucleotides read TGTGCCAGCAGTGAAGTTATCGGGAGGTCCACAGATACGCAGTATTTT. It is translated as CASSEVIGRSTDTQYF.

This rearrangement joins TRBV18 to TRBJ2-7; no clear D. The CDR3 has 13 residues. Trimming stripped 3 bases from V and 3 bases from J, with 9 bases between. CDR1 KGHSH and CDR2 LQKENI come from the germline V gene. Written as DNA, the CDR3 is TGTGCCAGCTCACCTCAAACAGACTACGAGCAGTACTTC. Its protein is CASSPQTDYEQYF.

This chain links TRBV29-1 with TRBJ2-3, with TRBD2 identical over 8 bases. Germline CDR1 reads SQVTM; CDR2 reads ANQGSEA. This CDR3 region has 14 residues. V gave up 5 bases and J gave up 2 bases; unmatched junction bases: 6. In nucleotides, the CDR3 is TGCAGCGTTACCGGGACTAGTAACACAGATACGCAGTATTTT. Translated, it gives CSVTGTSNTDTQYF.

This chain links TRBV5-4 with TRBJ2-7; TRBD1 matches 11 bases. J was trimmed by 5 bases and V by 4 bases; bases with no gene match: 8. The V gene's germline CDR1 is SGHNT and CDR2 YYREEE (reference sequence). This CDR3 spans 15 amino acids. CDR3 amino acids: CASSEWDRGADEQYF. As DNA, the CDR3 is TGTGCCAGCAGCGAATGGGACAGGGGGGCGGACGAGCAGTACTTC.

J is TRBJ2-5 and V is TRBV5-4; possibly TRBD2 for D (6 bases). CDR3 length: 14 residues. Germline V CDR1 and CDR2: SGHNT, YYREEE (reference sequence). The germline V and J ends were trimmed by 0 bases and 2 bases, with 8 bases remaining between them. Written as DNA, the CDR3 is TGTGCCAGCAGCTTGGAAGGGAGGCAAGAGACCCAGTACTTC. Residues: CASSLEGRQETQYF. Full variable domain (remainder filled in from reference TRBV5-4 and TRBJ2-5): ETGVTQSPTHLIKTRGQQVTLRCSSQSGHNTVSWYQQALGQGPQFIFQYYREEENGRGNFPPRFSGLQFPNYSSELNVNALELDDSALYLCASSLEGRQETQYFGPGTRLLVL.

Only a few counts were recorded for this clone. The gene calls are TRBV12-5 and TRBJ1-1; D gene unclear. This CDR3 is 14 amino acids long. Germline V lookup: CDR1 LGHNT, CDR2 FRNRAP. Trimming took 5 bases from V and 1 from J, leaving 11 bases between them. In DNA, the CDR3 is TGTGCTAGTGGTAACCAATCAAGGAACACTGAAGCTTTCTTT. Amino acids: CASGNQSRNTEAFF. Supplemented by reference TRBV12-5 and TRBJ1-1, the full variable domain reads DARVTQTPRHKVTEMGQEVTMRCQPILGHNTVFWYRQTMMQGLELLAYFRNRAPLDDSGMPKDRFSAEMPDATLATLKIQPSEPRDSAVYFCASGNQSRNTEAFFGQGTRLTVV.

The chain employs TRBV7-6 and TRBJ1-3; tentatively, D is TRBD1 (5 bases). The V gene's germline CDR1 is SGHVS and CDR2 FNYEAQ. V lost 1 base, J lost 4 bases, and 17 bases lay in between. The CDR3 contains 17 residues. CDR3 bases: TGTGCCAGCAGCTTAGGTAGCGGCAGGGCCTCCGGAAACACCATATATTTT. This translates into CASSLGSGRASGNTIYF.

The chain links TRBV7-2 to TRBJ2-1; 9 bases map to TRBD2. In germline, CDR1 is SGHTA, CDR2 FQGNSA. After removal of 1 base from V and 7 bases from J, the junction contained 8 bases not matched to a gene. CDR3 size: 16 residues. Here the CDR3 reads CASSLGGGRAKNEQFF. The DNA of the CDR3 is TGTGCCAGCAGCTTAGGTGGCGGGAGGGCAAAAAATGAGCAGTTCTTC.

CDR3 DNA sequence: TGTGCCAGCAGCTTAGCAGGACAGGGGTCCGGGGAGCTGTTTTTT. Its protein product is CASSLAGQGSGELFF. The chain joins TRBV11-3 to TRBJ2-2; 9 nucleotides match TRBD1. CDR1 and CDR2 from the germline V gene are SGHNT and YENEEA. The CDR3 extends over 15 amino acids. V lost 1 base, J lost 6 bases, and 3 bases stayed unmatched.

The V call is TRBV12-5, the J call TRBJ2-7; 7 positions agree with TRBD2. The CDR3 length is 16 residues. Germline CDR1 is LGHNT and CDR2 is FRNRAP. Germline trimming cut 2 bases from V and 1 base from J; bases unmatched to any gene: 8. This CDR3 is CASGLSRGVGSYEQYF. CDR3 coding DNA: TGTGCTAGTGGTTTGAGCCGGGGGGTGGGATCCTACGAGCAGTACTTC.

The genes are TRBV7-8 and TRBJ2-2; D is unclear. Trimming removed 4 bases from V and 1 base from J, with 10 bases in between. Germline V gene lookup returns CDR1 SGHVS and CDR2 FQNEAQ. This CDR3 is 15 amino acids long. CDR3 residues: CASSSRTENTGELFF. CDR3 DNA sequence: TGTGCCAGCAGCTCCCGGACGGAGAACACCGGGGAGCTGTTTTTT.

This sequence joins TRBV9 and TRBJ2-5; possibly TRBD1 for D (6 bases). In germline, CDR1 is SGDLS, CDR2 YYNGEE. The CDR3 is made up of 16 amino acids. V was clipped by 0 bases and J by 0 bases, with 12 bases between them. Here the CDR3 reads CASSVATTGNQETQYF. CDR3 in DNA: TGTGCCAGCAGCGTAGCTACTACAGGGAACCAAGAGACCCAGTACTTC. Full variable domain (outside the CDR3, taken from reference TRBV9 and TRBJ2-5): DSGVTQTPKHLITATGQRVTLRCSPRSGDLSVYWYQQSLDQGLQFLIQYYNGEERAKGNILERFSAQQFPDLHSELNLSSLELGDSALYFCASSVATTGNQETQYFGPGTRLLVL.

V is TRBV7-9 and J is TRBJ2-7; 11 bases map to TRBD1. The CDR3 sequence is 13 residues long. The germline CDR1 and CDR2 sequences are SEHNR and FQNEAQ (reference sequence). The J segment lost 6 bases and the V segment lost 11 bases, leaving 9 bases of the junction unmatched. The DNA for the CDR3 is TGTGCCGGGAGTCGGACAGGGGGCGGCGAGCAGTACTTC. This sequence encodes CAGSRTGGGEQYF.

The chain carries TRBV5-4 and TRBJ1-2, with D unclear. The V end was cut by 0 bases, the J end by 4 bases, with 7 bases between. Germline V gives CDR1 SGHNT, CDR2 YYREEE (reference sequence). The CDR3 is 13 residues long. CDR3 DNA: TGTGCCAGCAGCTTGGCTATGACCTATGGCTACACCTTC. This translates into CASSLAMTYGYTF.

The chain links TRBV11-2 to TRBJ1-1, with D possibly being TRBD1 (6 bases). The germline V gene encodes CDR1 SGHAT and CDR2 FQNNGV. V was cut by 5 bases and J by 1 base, with 8 bases left in between. The CDR3 is 13 amino acids. For the CDR3, the DNA is TGTGCCAGCAGCCCGGGACAGAACACTGAAGCTTTCTTT. Translated, it gives CASSPGQNTEAFF.

This rearrangement joins TRBV18 to TRBJ2-4; TRBD2 matches 8 bases. Germline V gene lookup returns CDR1 KGHSH and CDR2 LQKENI. V trimming: 6 bases; J trimming: 5 bases; junction bases outside the gene matches: 15. CDR3 length: 17 amino acids. CDR3 in amino acids: CASSQGPPGGAQNIQYF. The CDR3 DNA sequence: TGTGCCAGCTCGCAGGGGCCGCCCGGGGGGGCCCAAAACATTCAGTACTTC.

As concerns this clone: This same CDR3 is encoded by further DNA sequences in the sample. This chain joins TRBV28 and TRBJ2-2, with D maybe TRBD2 (6 bases). Germline V gene data show CDR1 as MDHEN and CDR2 as SYDVKM. CDR3 length: 15 residues. Trimming cost V 2 bases and J 0 bases, with 7 bases left between them. This CDR3 reads CASSLGGANTGELFF. DNA for the CDR3: TGTGCCAGCAGTTTAGGAGGGGCGAACACCGGGGAGCTGTTTTTT.

The chain links TRBV29-1 to TRBJ1-1; perhaps TRBD1 as D (6 bases). The germline V and J ends were trimmed by 3 bases and 5 bases, with 16 bases remaining between them. The CDR3 sequence is 14 residues long. Per germline, CDR1 SQVTM and CDR2 ANQGSEA. For the CDR3, the DNA is TGCAGCGTTGATCCCGTACAGGGAAGGACTGAAGCTTTCTTT. It translates to CSVDPVQGRTEAFF.

The chain uses TRBV7-8 and TRBJ2-7; possible D gene TRBD1, 6 bases. Trimming stripped 1 base from V and 1 base from J, with 8 bases between. The CDR3 extends over 14 amino acids. CDR1 and CDR2 (germline): SGHVS, FQNEAQ. The CDR3 sequence: CASSLGTVSYEQYF. The DNA of the CDR3 is TGTGCCAGCAGCTTAGGGACAGTTTCCTACGAGCAGTACTTC.

The chain carries TRBV9 and TRBJ1-2; no clear D gene. CDR3 length equals 17 residues. V lost 2 bases and J lost 0, with 17 bases in between. CDR1 and CDR2 (germline): SGDLS, YYNGEE. The CDR3 loop reads CASSVHGSPAANYGYTF. The CDR3 nucleotides read TGTGCCAGCAGCGTGCACGGGTCCCCCGCAGCTAACTATGGCTACACCTTC.

This chain connects TRBV4-2 to TRBJ2-1; weak D call: TRBD1 (5 bases). CDR3 length equals 16 residues. Germline CDR1 LGHNA, CDR2 YNFKEQ. Trimming removed 0 bases at V and 6 bases at J, with 15 bases between. The CDR3 sequence is CASSQDVDNRSNEQFF. The CDR3 nucleotides read TGTGCCAGCAGCCAAGATGTGGACAACCGTTCCAATGAGCAGTTCTTC.

This rearrangement joins TRBV4-2 to TRBJ2-3, with D possibly being TRBD2 (6 bases). The CDR3 spans 14 residues. The V end lost 4 bases, the J end lost 2 bases, and 10 bases lay between the germline ends. The V gene's germline CDR1 is LGHNA and CDR2 YNFKEQ. This chain's CDR3 is CASSPRDFTDTQYF. In nucleotides, the CDR3 is TGTGCCAGCAGCCCACGGGACTTCACAGATACGCAGTATTTT.

This clone was counted a single time. The chain has TRBV7-9 and TRBJ2-5; unclear D gene. V lost 4 bases and J lost 9, with 15 bases in between. Looked up from germline, CDR1 is SEHNR and CDR2 is FQNEAQ (reference sequence). The length of the CDR3 is 13 residues. The CDR3 nucleotides read TGTGCCAGCAGCTCGAAGGGCCATGGGGCCCAGTACTTC. It yields the protein CASSSKGHGAQYF.

The CDR3 nucleotides are TGTGCCAGCAGCTTAGGCTCCGGACTACTAGAGACCCAGTACTTC. This sequence encodes CASSLGSGLLETQYF. The V gene is TRBV7-8, the J gene TRBJ2-5, with a tentative D call TRBD2 (6 bases). Germline lookup yields CDR1 SGHVS and CDR2 FQNEAQ. This CDR3 has 15 amino acids. Trimming left V 1 base short and J 4 bases short, with 13 bases between.

This chain joins TRBV5-4 and TRBJ1-2; D uncertain. The V gene lost 1 base and the J gene lost 6 bases, with 10 bases spanning the gap. The CDR3 extends over 13 amino acids. Germline loops: CDR1 SGHNT, CDR2 YYREEE (reference sequence). CDR3 DNA: TGTGCCAGCAGCTTGCAAGGCGCGGATGGCTACACCTTC. Translation gives CASSLQGADGYTF.